This passage covers 23 T cell receptor beta chains from one sample sequenced in a study. TCRdb used MiXCR to reprocess the RT-PCR reads, holding one entry per CDR3 protein. The sample has 650,000 to 800,000 distinct CDR3 sequences, around 14% seen once. Sequencing was performed on memory CD4+ T cells from blood. The receptors stem from a female donor in good health, serving as a healthy control.

The chain couples TRBV4-2 to TRBJ2-2; possibly TRBD2 for D (6 bases). In germline, CDR1 is LGHNA, CDR2 YNFKEQ. This CDR3 has 16 residues. The V end lost 3 bases, the J end lost 7 bases, and 18 bases lay between the germline ends. The CDR3, as DNA: TGTGCCAGCAGCCAGGGGCGGGAATTTCGTCACGGGGAGCTGTTTTTT. It encodes CASSQGREFRHGELFF.

J is TRBJ1-4 and V is TRBV12-3 or TRBV12-4, with TRBD1 matching over 7 bases. The V gene end was trimmed by 6 bases and the J gene end by 5 bases; junction bases not matched to a gene: 9. The CDR3 covers 15 residues. CDR3 bases: TGTGCCAGCAGCGCCCCCGGGACAGCAAATGAAAAACTGTTTTTT. This codes for CASSAPGTANEKLFF.

This clonotype came up many times. This sequence joins TRBV12-3 or TRBV12-4 and TRBJ2-3, with TRBD2 matching 7 bases. The CDR3 is 14 residues long. Losses at the gene ends were 11 bases for V and 6 bases for J; bases not matched to a gene: 14. The CDR3 spells CASRGVLDSDTQYF. CDR3 nucleotides: TGTGCCTCCCGGGGGGTTCTAGATTCGGATACGCAGTATTTT.

This clonotype turned up a few times. The rearrangement joins TRBV12-3 or TRBV12-4 to TRBJ1-4; TRBD1 might be the D (5 bases). The ends were cut back, 7 bases at V and 6 bases at J, with 21 bases in the middle. This CDR3 is built from 16 residues. In DNA form, the CDR3 reads TGTGCCAGCAACTTCCACCCCGGGGCGGGAGATGAAAAACTGTTTTTT. This encodes CASNFHPGAGDEKLFF.

This clonotype was seen repeatedly, ten times or more. The rearrangement links TRBV29-1 to TRBJ2-1, with 9 bases identical to TRBD2. J gave up 1 base and V 8 bases, and 9 bases lay outside the gene matches. This CDR3 has 15 residues. Germline values: CDR1 SQVTM, CDR2 ANQGSEA. The CDR3 spells CSLYSGSKSYNEQFF. The CDR3 DNA reads TGCAGCCTTTATAGCGGGAGCAAATCCTACAATGAGCAGTTCTTC.

This clonotype has a handful of counts. The gene calls are TRBV9 and TRBJ1-6; TRBD1 is a possible D gene (6 bases). CDR3 length equals 15 residues. Trimming removed 0 bases at V and 7 bases at J, with 11 bases between. Germline loops: CDR1 SGDLS, CDR2 YYNGEE. The CDR3: CASSVDGQGNSPLHF. The CDR3 DNA reads as TGTGCCAGCAGCGTAGATGGGCAGGGGAATTCACCCCTCCACTTT.

This clonotype was detected many times. V and J are TRBV29-1 and TRBJ2-3; 13 bases align to TRBD2. Trimming at V came to 6 bases and at J to 0 bases, leaving 6 bases not matched to a gene. CDR3 length: 16 residues. Germline CDR1 and CDR2: SQVTM and ANQGSEA. The CDR3 loop is CSVLTSGGFSTDTQYF. The CDR3 nucleotides are TGCAGCGTACTGACTAGCGGGGGGTTTAGCACAGATACGCAGTATTTT.

This clonotype was recorded many times. The chain carries TRBV29-1 and TRBJ1-1, with D perhaps matching TRBD1 (5 bases). The germline V and J ends were trimmed by 7 bases and 3 bases, with 12 bases remaining between them. The CDR3 extends over 12 amino acids. Germline lookup yields CDR1 SQVTM and CDR2 ANQGSEA. CDR3 DNA: TGCAGCGCCGGGACCGACTACACTGAAGCTTTCTTT. Its translation is CSAGTDYTEAFF.

This clonotype showed up just a few times. The V and J genes are TRBV7-6 and TRBJ1-1; tentatively, D is TRBD1 (5 bases). CDR3 length: 16 residues. CDR1 and CDR2 from the germline V gene are SGHVS and FNYEAQ. Trimming pared 5 bases from V and 2 bases from J, leaving 18 bases between. CDR3 region: CASSPGTPWSNTEAFF. For the CDR3, the DNA is TGTGCCAGCAGCCCAGGGACCCCGTGGAGCAACACTGAAGCTTTCTTT. Full variable domain (rest looked up from reference TRBV7-6 and TRBJ1-1): GAGVSQSPRYKVTKRGQDVALRCDPISGHVSLYWYRQALGQGPEFLTYFNYEAQQDKSGLPNDRFSAERPEGSISTLTIQRTEQRDSAMYRCASSPGTPWSNTEAFFGQGTRLTVV.

This clonotype was recorded many times. The chain links TRBV10-3 to TRBJ2-5; possible D gene TRBD1, 6 bases. Deletions cut 4 bases from V and 5 bases from J, with 11 bases between. The length of the CDR3 is 13 residues. CDR1 is ENHRY and CDR2 is SYGVKD in the germline V gene. The CDR3 protein is CAISGSRGETQYF. The DNA of the CDR3 is TGTGCCATCAGTGGGAGCAGGGGTGAGACCCAGTACTTC.

This clonotype was found many times. V gene TRBV7-2 combines with J gene TRBJ2-3; 8 bases map to TRBD2. The CDR3 extends over 15 amino acids. Trimming cost V 1 base and J 5 bases; bases outside gene matches: 5. Germline values: CDR1 SGHTA, CDR2 FQGNSA. The CDR3 DNA reads as TGTGCCAGCAGCTTAGGTCGGGGGGGCAAAGATACGCAGTATTTT. It encodes CASSLGRGGKDTQYF.

This chain joins TRBV5-1 and TRBJ2-3; 7 nucleotides match TRBD2. The V and J ends lost 6 bases and 0 bases, in that order; junction bases with no gene match: 13. From germline, CDR1 is SGHRS and CDR2 YFSETQ. The length of the CDR3 is 17 residues. The CDR3 DNA follows: TGCGCCAGCACTCTAGGACGGGGAGGGGAGAGCACAGATACGCAGTATTTT. Translating it yields CASTLGRGGESTDTQYF.

V gene TRBV20-1 combines with J gene TRBJ2-1, with 14 bases that match TRBD2. Trimming removed 4 bases from V and 15 bases from J; junction bases left unmatched: 2. Germline V gene sequence: CDR1 DFQATT, CDR2 SNEGSKA (reference sequence). This CDR3 is 11 amino acids long. CDR3 protein: CSATGTSGRFF. CDR3 sequence (DNA): TGCAGTGCTACTGGGACTAGCGGGAGGTTCTTC.

The rearrangement joins TRBV19 to TRBJ1-5, with D perhaps TRBD1 (5 bases). V was cut by 6 bases and J by 4 bases, with 16 bases left in between. This CDR3 is built from 15 residues. Per the germline V gene, CDR1 is LNHDA and CDR2 is SQIVND (reference sequence). The CDR3 DNA is TGTGCCAGTAGAAGGGACGCAACCTTTAATCAGCCCCAGCATTTT. The encoded protein is CASRRDATFNQPQHF.

This clonotype showed up just a few times. CDR3 in amino acids: CASSEGPGMNTEAFF. DNA of the CDR3: TGTGCCAGCAGTGAGGGCCCGGGGATGAACACTGAAGCTTTCTTT. J is TRBJ1-1 and V is TRBV6-1, with D unclear. CDR3 length: 15 residues. Germline V gives CDR1 MNHNS, CDR2 SASEGT. The V end lost 3 bases, the J end lost 0 bases, and 11 bases lay between the germline ends.

This clonotype has more than one count but fewer than ten. The rearrangement links TRBV6-5 to TRBJ2-3, with D tentatively TRBD1 or TRBD2 (5 bases each). From germline, CDR1 is MNHEY and CDR2 SVGAGI. This CDR3 has 13 residues. Trimming pared 5 bases from V and 8 bases from J, leaving 14 bases between. CDR3 loop: CASSTGTSGTQYF. The CDR3 region has the DNA TGTGCCAGCAGTACGGGGACGTCAGGTACGCAGTATTTT.

Ten or more counts support this clonotype. The rearrangement uses TRBV7-2 and TRBJ1-5, with D tentatively TRBD1 (5 bases). This CDR3 has 15 amino acids. The V end was cut by 5 bases, the J end by 5 bases, with 16 bases between. Germline CDR1 reads SGHTA; CDR2 reads FQGNSA. The CDR3 sequence is CASSVDSGGYQPQHF. In DNA form, the CDR3 reads TGTGCCAGCAGCGTCGACAGTGGGGGGTATCAGCCCCAGCATTTT.

V gene TRBV29-1 combines with J gene TRBJ1-1; D unresolved. The V gene's germline CDR1 is SQVTM and CDR2 ANQGSEA. CDR3 length: 13 amino acids. V lost 3 bases, J lost 0 bases, and 8 bases lay in between. DNA for the CDR3: TGCAGCGTTGAGAGCTTTGTGAACACTGAAGCTTTCTTT. The encoded protein is CSVESFVNTEAFF.

V and J are TRBV10-3 and TRBJ1-5; D gene ambiguous. Trimming cost V 2 bases and J 7 bases, with 12 bases left between them. This CDR3 has 14 amino acids. Germline-derived CDR1 and CDR2 are ENHRY and SYGVKD. CDR3 sequence: CAISENPFEQPQHF. The CDR3 region has the DNA TGTGCCATCAGTGAGAATCCGTTCGAGCAGCCCCAGCATTTT.

The chain carries TRBV27 and TRBJ2-7; D perhaps matches TRBD2 (5 bases). Germline V CDR1 and CDR2: MNHEY, SMNVEV (reference sequence). Deletions cut 3 bases from V and 5 bases from J, with 11 bases between. The length of the CDR3 is 13 residues. The CDR3 is CASSFTWRDEQYF. The CDR3 DNA reads TGTGCCAGCAGTTTTACGTGGCGGGACGAGCAGTACTTC.

This clonotype occurred a few times. This chain connects TRBV20-1 to TRBJ1-2; no definite D call. V shed 1 base and J shed 2 bases, with 5 bases lying between them. The CDR3 length is 12 residues. CDR1 is DFQATT, CDR2 SNEGSKA, per germline (reference sequence). The DNA for the CDR3 is TGCAGTGCTAGAGCTCAGAACTATGGCTACACCTTC. Translating it yields CSARAQNYGYTF.

This clonotype was seen only a few times. The chain recombines TRBV24-1 with TRBJ2-5; D gene uncertain. The CDR3 totals 16 residues. Looked up from germline, CDR1 is KGHDR and CDR2 is SFDVKD. Trimming took 1 base from V and 3 from J, leaving 14 bases between them. CDR3 protein: CATSDFSYGSKETQYF. The CDR3 DNA follows: TGTGCCACCAGTGATTTCTCGTACGGGTCAAAAGAGACCCAGTACTTC.

Of note for this clonotype: A much larger clone sits a single nucleotide away, making a read error possible. V is TRBV20-1 and J is TRBJ2-7; weak D call: TRBD1 (7 bases). V lost 6 bases, J lost 8 bases, and 17 bases lay in between. Germline CDR1 is DFQATT and CDR2 is SNEGSKA (reference sequence). The CDR3 covers 12 residues. The CDR3 DNA reads TGCAGTGCCGCGGGACAGATCAACAAGCAGTACTTC. Translation gives CSAAGQINKQYF.